One and the same sample provided the 9 T cell receptor beta chains below, sequenced in a study of blood T cell repertoires in COVID-19. Assay used: immunoSEQ multiplex PCR; TCRdb lists only in-frame clones, some missing. The repertoire consists of about 160,000 clones, with about 85% occurring once and the leading ten covering 0.8% to 1.2%. The source material was peripheral blood. The receptors were gathered from a man between 35 and 55 years old with acute or convalescent COVID-19.

The chain has TRBV3-1 (or the pseudogene TRBV3-2) and TRBJ1-2; TRBD1 aligns across 8 bases. CDR1 is LGHDT, CDR2 YNNKEL, per germline (reference sequence). The V gene end was trimmed by 2 bases and the J gene end by 8 bases; junction bases not matched to a gene: 10. This CDR3 comprises 15 residues. The chain's CDR3 is CASSQKGGQGTGYTF. Written as DNA, the CDR3 is TGTGCCAGCAGCCAAAAGGGTGGACAGGGAACGGGCTACACCTTC.

This sequence joins TRBV11-2 and TRBJ1-3; D unresolved. This CDR3 is built from 14 residues. Germline values: CDR1 SGHAT, CDR2 FQNNGV. V was clipped by 3 bases and J by 0 bases, with 6 bases between them. The CDR3 is CASSFGSSGNTIYF. The CDR3 DNA is TGTGCCAGCAGCTTTGGCTCCTCTGGAAACACCATATATTTT.

J is TRBJ2-1 and V is TRBV6-2 or TRBV6-3; TRBD2 matches 7 bases. Germline loops: CDR1 MNHEY, CDR2 SVGEGT. Trimming cost V 2 bases and J 3 bases; bases outside gene matches: 4. CDR3 length equals 15 residues. CDR3 sequence reads: CASSYPGGIYNEQFF. CDR3 bases: TGTGCCAGCAGTTACCCGGGGGGTATCTACAATGAGCAGTTCTTC.

CDR3 region: CASSEWSDYSGYTF. The CDR3 DNA follows: TGTGCCAGCAGTGAATGGTCTGACTACTCTGGCTACACCTTC. The chain uses TRBV25-1 and TRBJ1-2; D gene ambiguous. V was cut by 1 base and J by 7 bases, with 13 bases left in between. The germline V gene encodes CDR1 MGHDK and CDR2 SYGVNS. The CDR3 has 14 residues.

The chain recombines TRBV14 with TRBJ1-2; 7 nucleotides align to TRBD1. The J segment lost 1 base and the V segment lost 3 bases, leaving 11 bases of the junction unmatched. This CDR3 spans 17 amino acids. Germline CDR1 is SGHDN and CDR2 is FVKESK. DNA for the CDR3: TGTGCCAGCAGCCATATGTACACAGGGGCATTTAACTATGGCTACACCTTC. Protein sequence: CASSHMYTGAFNYGYTF. Together with reference TRBV14 and TRBJ1-2, the CDR3 gives the full variable domain: EAGVTQFPSHSVIEKGQTVTLRCDPISGHDNLYWYRRVMGKEIKFLLHFVKESKQDESGMPNNRFLAERTGGTYSTLKVQPAELEDSGVYFCASSHMYTGAFNYGYTFGSGTRLTVV.

The chain joins TRBV6-2 or TRBV6-3 to TRBJ1-5; D perhaps matches TRBD1 (5 bases). The V gene lost 4 bases and the J gene lost 4 bases, with 11 bases spanning the gap. The CDR3 has 14 amino acids. Germline assignment: CDR1 MNHEY and CDR2 SVGEGT. DNA for the CDR3: TGTGCCAGCAGTTCTGGGGGGACTAATCAGCCCCAGCATTTT. This gives the protein CASSSGGTNQPQHF.

This sequence joins TRBV15 and TRBJ1-1, with D possibly matching TRBD1 (5 bases). This CDR3 region has 17 residues. Trimming cost V 0 bases and J 2 bases, with 16 bases left between them. CDR1 is LNHNV, CDR2 YYDKDF, per germline (reference sequence). CDR3 nucleotides: TGTGCCACCAGCAGAGACTATCCCGCCAGGACAAACACTGAAGCTTTCTTT. Translation: CATSRDYPARTNTEAFF.

The chain joins TRBV5-4 to TRBJ2-5, with 10 bases matching TRBD2. The CDR3 has 15 residues. V lost 4 bases, J lost 1 base, and 4 bases stayed unmatched. The germline CDR1 and CDR2 sequences are SGHNT and YYREEE (reference sequence). This CDR3 reads CASSTQRGGQETQYF. CDR3 bases: TGTGCCAGCAGCACACAGCGGGGGGGCCAAGAGACCCAGTACTTC.

This rearrangement joins TRBV3-1 (or the pseudogene TRBV3-2) to TRBJ1-3; possibly TRBD1 for D (5 bases). V was clipped by 4 bases and J by 2 bases, with 12 bases between them. This CDR3 comprises 15 residues. From germline, CDR1 is LGHDT and CDR2 YNNKEL (reference sequence). The CDR3 region is CASSPLGQPGNTIYF. CDR3 in DNA: TGTGCCAGCAGCCCTCTTGGACAACCTGGAAACACCATATATTTT.